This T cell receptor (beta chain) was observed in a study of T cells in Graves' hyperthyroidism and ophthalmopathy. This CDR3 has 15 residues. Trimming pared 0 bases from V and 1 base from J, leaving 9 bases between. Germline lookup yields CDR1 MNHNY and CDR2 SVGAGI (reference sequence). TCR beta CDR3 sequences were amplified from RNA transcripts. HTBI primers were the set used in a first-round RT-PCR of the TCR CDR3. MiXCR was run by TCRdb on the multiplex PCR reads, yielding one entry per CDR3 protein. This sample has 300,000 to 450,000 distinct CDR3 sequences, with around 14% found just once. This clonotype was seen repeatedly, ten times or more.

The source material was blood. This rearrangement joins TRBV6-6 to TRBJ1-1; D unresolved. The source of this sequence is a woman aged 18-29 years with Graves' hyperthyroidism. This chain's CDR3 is CASSYSGIPNTEAFF. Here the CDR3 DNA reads TGTGCCAGCAGTTACTCGGGAATCCCGAACACTGAAGCTTTCTTT.